The 6 T cell receptor beta chains below come from one sample, sequenced in a study of shared clonotypes between healthy human individuals. TCRdb's copy holds only in-frame clones and misses some; the assay was immunoSEQ multiplex PCR. The data contain some 680,000 clones, around three quarters of them singletons. Sequencing was carried out using memory CD4+ T cells sorted from blood. The subset is: CD45RA-negative fraction. The receptor set was obtained from a woman in her thirties in good health.

A remark on this clone: Other DNA sequences in the sample encode the same CDR3. As DNA, the CDR3 is TGTGCCAGCAGCCGGGACCTCCAAGAGACCCAGTACTTC. It is translated as CASSRDLQETQYF. The V gene is TRBV5-4, the J gene TRBJ2-5; D may match TRBD1 or TRBD2 (5 bases each). V was clipped by 4 bases and J by 1 base, with 8 bases between them. Germline loops: CDR1 SGHNT, CDR2 YYREEE (reference sequence). This CDR3 is 13 amino acids long.

Remarks on this clone: A much larger clone sits a single nucleotide away, making a read error possible. The genes are TRBV13 and TRBJ1-2, with 7 bases lining up with TRBD1. CDR3 size: 13 residues. V shed 1 base and J 4 bases; nucleotides not matched to a gene: 0. CDR1 and CDR2 from the germline V gene are PRHDT and FYEKMQ (reference sequence). CDR3 DNA: TGTGCCAGCAGCTTAGCAGGGGGCTATGGCTACACCTTC. Protein sequence: CASSLAGGYGYTF.

The rearrangement uses TRBV28 and TRBJ2-3; D gene uncertain. The CDR3 contains 13 residues. Germline lookup yields CDR1 MDHEN and CDR2 SYDVKM. Trimming removed 6 bases from V and 4 bases from J, with 11 bases in between. In DNA form, the CDR3 reads TGTGCCAGCAGCCCCGCTCCAGCAGATACGCAGTATTTT. Translated: CASSPAPADTQYF.

A word on this clone: A much more abundant neighbour one base away suggests this may be a read error. This sample also contains other DNA sequences that code for the same CDR3. V and J are TRBV5-1 and TRBJ1-3; tentative D call: TRBD1 (5 bases). With 0 bases removed from V and 1 base from J, the gap between germline ends came to 5 bases. Germline lookup yields CDR1 SGHRS and CDR2 YFSETQ. The CDR3 consists of 14 residues. This CDR3 is CASSLGTSGNTIYF. CDR3 DNA sequence: TGCGCCAGCAGCTTGGGGACATCTGGAAACACCATATATTTT.

The rearrangement links TRBV2 to TRBJ1-1; tentative D call: TRBD1 (5 bases). Between the trimmed V and J ends, which lost 7 bases and 1 base, there was a span of 16 bases. The CDR3 sequence is 15 residues long. The germline V gene encodes CDR1 SNHLY and CDR2 FYNNEI. CDR3 residues: CASNRPSGTNTEAFF. Here the CDR3 DNA reads TGTGCCAGCAATCGACCCTCTGGGACGAACACTGAAGCTTTCTTT. The variable domain in full, completed from reference TRBV2 and TRBJ1-1, reads EPEVTQTPSHQVTQMGQEVILRCVPISNHLYFYWYRQILGQKVEFLVSFYNNEISEKSEIFDDQFSVERPDGSNFTLKIRSTKLEDSAMYFCASNRPSGTNTEAFFGQGTRLTVV.

The chain is built from TRBV7-2 and TRBJ2-7; TRBD2 might be the D (6 bases). Trimming took 4 bases from V and 2 from J, leaving 15 bases between them. CDR1 and CDR2 (germline): SGHTA, FQGNSA. The CDR3 is 15 amino acids. In DNA form, the CDR3 reads TGTGCCAGCAGCTACCAGGATAGCGGCGCCTACGAGCAGTACTTC. This translates into CASSYQDSGAYEQYF. Full variable domain (outside the CDR3, taken from reference TRBV7-2 and TRBJ2-7): GAGVSQSPSNKVTEKGKDVELRCDPISGHTALYWYRQSLGQGLEFLIYFQGNSAPDKSGLPSDRFSAERTGGSVSTLTIQRTQQEDSAVYLCASSYQDSGAYEQYFGPGTRLTVT.